This T cell receptor beta chain was sequenced during a study of shared clonotypes between healthy human individuals. Naive-designated CD8 cells lacked CD45RO, were positively enriched for CCR7, and omitted terminally differentiated effector memory CD45RA+ cells. Whole-study results and caveats: A reduction in generation probabilities was seen for non-shared clonotypes relative to those shared by all four donors.

This clone came up a few times. What it recognizes is unknown. V was clipped by 5 bases and J by 6 bases, with 11 bases between them. Germline V gives CDR1 LNHDA, CDR2 SQIVND (reference sequence). The CDR3 spans 13 residues. Repertoires were generated with immunoSEQ multiplex PCR, while TCRdb's copy carries only in-frame clones and drops some. The table has around 2.1 million clones, more than 85% seen once; the top ten hold under 2%. The receptor was isolated from a man younger than 35 in good health. Some clones in this sample may be carry-over from other donors' samples. Sample: naive CD8+ T cells from PBMCs. This chain uses TRBV19 with TRBJ2-1; a possible D gene is TRBD2 (6 bases). CDR3 region: CASSYGTGNEQFF. The CDR3 coding sequence is TGTGCCAGTAGTTACGGGACTGGCAATGAGCAGTTCTTC.